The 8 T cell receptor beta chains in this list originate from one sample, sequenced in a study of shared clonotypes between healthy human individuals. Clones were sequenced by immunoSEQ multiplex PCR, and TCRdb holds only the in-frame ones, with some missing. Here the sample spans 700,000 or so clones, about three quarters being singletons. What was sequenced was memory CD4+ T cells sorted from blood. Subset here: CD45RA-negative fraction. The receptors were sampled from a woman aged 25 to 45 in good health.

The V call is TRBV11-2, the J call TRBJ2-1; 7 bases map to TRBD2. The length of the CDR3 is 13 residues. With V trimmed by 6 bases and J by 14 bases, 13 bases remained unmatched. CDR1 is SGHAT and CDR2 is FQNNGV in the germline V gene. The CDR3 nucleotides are TGTGCCAGCAGTCCCGGACTAGATTTGGGGGAGTTCTTC. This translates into CASSPGLDLGEFF.

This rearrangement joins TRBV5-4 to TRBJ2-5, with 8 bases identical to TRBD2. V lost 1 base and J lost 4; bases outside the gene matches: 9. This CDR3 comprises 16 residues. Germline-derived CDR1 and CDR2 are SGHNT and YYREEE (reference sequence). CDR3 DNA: TGTGCCAGCAGCTTGACTAGCGGAGAGGGGGTAGAGACCCAGTACTTC. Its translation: CASSLTSGEGVETQYF.

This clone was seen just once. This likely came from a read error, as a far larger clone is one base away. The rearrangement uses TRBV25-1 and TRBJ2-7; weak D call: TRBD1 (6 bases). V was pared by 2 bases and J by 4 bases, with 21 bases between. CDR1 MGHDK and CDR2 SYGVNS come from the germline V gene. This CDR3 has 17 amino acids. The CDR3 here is CASSEASGAGTRYEQYF. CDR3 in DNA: TGTGCCAGCAGTGAAGCCTCTGGAGCCGGGACACGTTACGAGCAGTACTTC.

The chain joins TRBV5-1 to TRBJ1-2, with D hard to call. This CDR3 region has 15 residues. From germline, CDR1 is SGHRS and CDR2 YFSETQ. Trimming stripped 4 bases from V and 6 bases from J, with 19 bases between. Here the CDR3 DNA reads TGCGCCAGCAGCGTCAACGACCCGCTCATCGATGGCTACACCTTC. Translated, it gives CASSVNDPLIDGYTF.

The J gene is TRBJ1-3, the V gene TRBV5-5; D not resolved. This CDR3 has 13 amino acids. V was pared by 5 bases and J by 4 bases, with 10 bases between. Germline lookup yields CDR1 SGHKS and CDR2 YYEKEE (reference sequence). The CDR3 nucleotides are TGTGCCAGCAGGCCGGCGCTAGGAAACACCATATATTTT. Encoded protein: CASRPALGNTIYF.

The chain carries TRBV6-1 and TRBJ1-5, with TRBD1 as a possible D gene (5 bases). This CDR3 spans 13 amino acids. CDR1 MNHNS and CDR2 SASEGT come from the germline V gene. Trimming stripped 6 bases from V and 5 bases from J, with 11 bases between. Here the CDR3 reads CASSPGSHQPQHF. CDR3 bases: TGTGCCAGCAGCCCAGGGAGTCATCAGCCCCAGCATTTT.

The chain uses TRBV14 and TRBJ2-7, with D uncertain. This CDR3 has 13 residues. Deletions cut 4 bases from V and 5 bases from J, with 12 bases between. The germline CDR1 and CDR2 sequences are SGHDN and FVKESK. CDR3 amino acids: CASSREANHEQYF. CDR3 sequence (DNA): TGTGCCAGCAGCCGTGAAGCCAACCACGAGCAGTACTTC.

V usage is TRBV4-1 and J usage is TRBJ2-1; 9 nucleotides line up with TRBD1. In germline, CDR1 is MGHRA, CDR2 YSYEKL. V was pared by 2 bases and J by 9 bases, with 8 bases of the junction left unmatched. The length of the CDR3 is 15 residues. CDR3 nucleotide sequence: TGCGCCAGCAGCCAAATCGGGACAGGGCAGGGTGAGCAGTTCTTC. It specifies CASSQIGTGQGEQFF.